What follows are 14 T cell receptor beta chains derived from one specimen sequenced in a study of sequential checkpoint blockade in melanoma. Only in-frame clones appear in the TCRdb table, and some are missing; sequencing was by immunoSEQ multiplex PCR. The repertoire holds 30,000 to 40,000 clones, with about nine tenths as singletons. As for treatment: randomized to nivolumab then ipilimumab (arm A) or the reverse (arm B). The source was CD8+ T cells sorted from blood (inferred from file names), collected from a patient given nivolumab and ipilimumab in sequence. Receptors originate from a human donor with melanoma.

For the CDR3, the DNA is TGTGCCAGCAGCTTAGCCCCGACAGCCTACGAGCAGTACTTC. Its translation is CASSLAPTAYEQYF. This chain links TRBV7-6 with TRBJ2-7; D is possibly TRBD1 (5 bases). Trimming took off 0 bases at V and 2 bases at J, with 8 bases between the two ends. Germline-derived CDR1 and CDR2 are SGHVS and FNYEAQ. The CDR3 loop spans 14 amino acids.

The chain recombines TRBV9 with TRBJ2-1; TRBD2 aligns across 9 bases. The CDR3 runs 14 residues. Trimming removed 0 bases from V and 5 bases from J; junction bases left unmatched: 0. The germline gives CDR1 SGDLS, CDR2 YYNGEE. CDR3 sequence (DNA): TGTGCCAGCAGCGTAGCTAGCGGGGACAATGAGCAGTTCTTC. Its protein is CASSVASGDNEQFF. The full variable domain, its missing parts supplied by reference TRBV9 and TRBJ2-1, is DSGVTQTPKHLITATGQRVTLRCSPRSGDLSVYWYQQSLDQGLQFLIQYYNGEERAKGNILERFSAQQFPDLHSELNLSSLELGDSALYFCASSVASGDNEQFFGPGTRLTVL.

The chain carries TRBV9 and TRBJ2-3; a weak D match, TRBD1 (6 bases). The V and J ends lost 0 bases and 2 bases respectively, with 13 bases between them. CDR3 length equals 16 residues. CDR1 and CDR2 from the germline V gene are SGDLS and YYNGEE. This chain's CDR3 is CASSVVDRPFTDTQYF. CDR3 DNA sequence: TGTGCCAGCAGCGTAGTGGACAGACCCTTCACAGATACGCAGTATTTT.

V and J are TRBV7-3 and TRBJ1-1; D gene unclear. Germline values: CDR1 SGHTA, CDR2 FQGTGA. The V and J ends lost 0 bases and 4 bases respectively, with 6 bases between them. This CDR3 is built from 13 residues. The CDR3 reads CASSLTGVTEAFF. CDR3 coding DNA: TGTGCCAGCAGCTTAACGGGAGTCACTGAAGCTTTCTTT. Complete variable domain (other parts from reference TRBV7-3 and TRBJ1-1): GAGVSQTPSNKVTEKGKYVELRCDPISGHTALYWYRQSLGQGPEFLIYFQGTGAADDSGLPNDRFFAVRPEGSVSTLKIQRTERGDSAVYLCASSLTGVTEAFFGQGTRLTVV.

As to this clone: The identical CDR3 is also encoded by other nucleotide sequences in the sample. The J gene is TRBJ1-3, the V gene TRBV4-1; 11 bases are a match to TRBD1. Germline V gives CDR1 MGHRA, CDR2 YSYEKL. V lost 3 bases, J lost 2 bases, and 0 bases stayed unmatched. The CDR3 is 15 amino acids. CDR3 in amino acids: CASSQDRGPGNTIYF. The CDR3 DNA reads TGCGCCAGCAGCCAGGACAGGGGGCCTGGAAACACCATATATTTT.

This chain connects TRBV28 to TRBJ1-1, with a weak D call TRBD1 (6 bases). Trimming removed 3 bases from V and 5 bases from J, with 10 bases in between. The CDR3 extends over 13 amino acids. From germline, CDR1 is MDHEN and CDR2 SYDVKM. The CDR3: CASSFRGATEAFF. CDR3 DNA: TGTGCCAGCAGTTTCCGGGGGGCGACTGAAGCTTTCTTT.

The CDR3 protein is CASSPLQGAGEKLFF. DNA of the CDR3: TGTGCCAGTAGTCCCCTACAGGGGGCGGGAGAAAAACTGTTTTTT. This chain connects TRBV19 to TRBJ1-4; 9 bases match TRBD1. Trimming removed 5 bases from V and 8 bases from J; junction bases left unmatched: 9. From germline, CDR1 is LNHDA and CDR2 SQIVND (reference sequence). The CDR3 totals 15 residues. The full variable domain, completed using reference TRBV19 and TRBJ1-4, is DGGITQSPKYLFRKEGQNVTLSCEQNLNHDAMYWYRQDPGQGLRLIYYSQIVNDFQKGDIAEGYSVSREKKESFPLTVTSAQKNPTAFYLCASSPLQGAGEKLFFGSGTQLSVL.

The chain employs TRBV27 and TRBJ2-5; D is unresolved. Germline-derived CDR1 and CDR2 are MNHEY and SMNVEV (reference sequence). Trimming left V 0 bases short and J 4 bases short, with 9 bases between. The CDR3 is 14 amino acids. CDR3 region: CASSLSRLPETQYF. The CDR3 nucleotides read TGTGCCAGCAGTTTATCGAGGCTACCAGAGACCCAGTACTTC.

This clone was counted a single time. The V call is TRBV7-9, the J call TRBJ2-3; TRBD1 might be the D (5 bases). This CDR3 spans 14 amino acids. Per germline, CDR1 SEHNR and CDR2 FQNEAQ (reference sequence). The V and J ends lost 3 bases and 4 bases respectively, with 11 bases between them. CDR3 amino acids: CASSFQTGADTQYF. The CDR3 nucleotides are TGTGCCAGCAGCTTCCAAACAGGTGCAGATACGCAGTATTTT.

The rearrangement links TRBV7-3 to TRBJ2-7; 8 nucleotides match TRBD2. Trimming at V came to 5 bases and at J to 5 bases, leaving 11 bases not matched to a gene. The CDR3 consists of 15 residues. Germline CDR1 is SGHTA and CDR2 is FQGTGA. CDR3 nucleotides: TGTGCCAGCAGCCTCTCCGGGACTAGTCACAACGAGCAGTACTTC. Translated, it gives CASSLSGTSHNEQYF.

The CDR3 coding sequence is TGTGCCAGCAGTTTATTCGGGGTCGGGAATGAGCAGTTCTTC. Protein sequence: CASSLFGVGNEQFF. The rearrangement links TRBV27 to TRBJ2-1, with D maybe TRBD2 (5 bases). Trimming took 1 base from V and 7 from J, leaving 11 bases between them. Looked up from germline, CDR1 is MNHEY and CDR2 is SMNVEV (reference sequence). The CDR3 is 14 amino acids.

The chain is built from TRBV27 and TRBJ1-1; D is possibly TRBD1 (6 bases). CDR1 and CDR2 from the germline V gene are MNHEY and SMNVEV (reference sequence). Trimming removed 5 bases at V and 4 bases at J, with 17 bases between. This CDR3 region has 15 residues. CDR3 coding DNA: TGTGCCAGCAGTCTGGGGTGGGGGCCGAGCACTGAAGCTTTCTTT. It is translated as CASSLGWGPSTEAFF.

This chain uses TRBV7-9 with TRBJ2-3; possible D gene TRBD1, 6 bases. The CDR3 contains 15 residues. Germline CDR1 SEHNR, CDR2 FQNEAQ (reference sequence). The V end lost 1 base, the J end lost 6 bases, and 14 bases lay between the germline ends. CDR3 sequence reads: CASSLVSGGADTQYF. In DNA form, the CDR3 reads TGTGCCAGCAGCTTAGTTTCTGGGGGCGCGGATACGCAGTATTTT.

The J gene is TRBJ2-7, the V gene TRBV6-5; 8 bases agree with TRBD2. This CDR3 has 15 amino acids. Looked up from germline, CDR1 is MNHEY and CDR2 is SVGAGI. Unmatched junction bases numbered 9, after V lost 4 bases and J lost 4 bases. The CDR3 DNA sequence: TGTGCCAGCAGTTCCGGGGGGGGAGTTAGATACGAGCAGTACGTC. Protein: CASSSGGGVRYEQYV.